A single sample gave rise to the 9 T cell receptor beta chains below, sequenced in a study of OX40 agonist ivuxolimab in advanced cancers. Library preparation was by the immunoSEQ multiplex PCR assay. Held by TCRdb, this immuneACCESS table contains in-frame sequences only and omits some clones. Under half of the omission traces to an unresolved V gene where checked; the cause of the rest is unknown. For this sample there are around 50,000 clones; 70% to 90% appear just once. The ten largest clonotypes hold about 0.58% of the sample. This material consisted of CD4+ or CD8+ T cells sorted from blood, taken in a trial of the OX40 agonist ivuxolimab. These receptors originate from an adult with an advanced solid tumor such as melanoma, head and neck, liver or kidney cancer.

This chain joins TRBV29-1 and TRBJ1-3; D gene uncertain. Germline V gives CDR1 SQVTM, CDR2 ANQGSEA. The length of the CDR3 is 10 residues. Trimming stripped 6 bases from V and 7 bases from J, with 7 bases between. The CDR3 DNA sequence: TGCAGCGTCTACGAGAACACCATATATTTT. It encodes CSVYENTIYF.

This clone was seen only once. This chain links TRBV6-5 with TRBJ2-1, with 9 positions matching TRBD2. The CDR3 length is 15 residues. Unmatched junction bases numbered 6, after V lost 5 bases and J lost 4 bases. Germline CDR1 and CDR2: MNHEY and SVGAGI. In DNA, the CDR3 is TGTGCCAGCAGTATGACTAGCGGATTTTACAATGAGCAGTTCTTC. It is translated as CASSMTSGFYNEQFF.

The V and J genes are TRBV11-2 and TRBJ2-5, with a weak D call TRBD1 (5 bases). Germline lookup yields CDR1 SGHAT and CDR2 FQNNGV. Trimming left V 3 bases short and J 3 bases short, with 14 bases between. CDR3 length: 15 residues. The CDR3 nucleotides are TGTGCCAGCAGCTTGGGGCAGAGTTTGAAAGAGACCCAGTACTTC. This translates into CASSLGQSLKETQYF.

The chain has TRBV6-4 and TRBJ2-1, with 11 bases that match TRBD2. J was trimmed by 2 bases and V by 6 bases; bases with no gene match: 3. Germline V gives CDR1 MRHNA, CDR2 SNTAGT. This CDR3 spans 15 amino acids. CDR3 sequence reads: CASSLAGGPYNEQFF. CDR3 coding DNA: TGTGCCAGCAGCCTAGCGGGAGGCCCCTACAATGAGCAGTTCTTC.

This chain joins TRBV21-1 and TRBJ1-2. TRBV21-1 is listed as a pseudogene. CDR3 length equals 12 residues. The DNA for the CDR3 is TGTGCCAGCAGCAAAGCGGGGTGGGGCTACACCTTC. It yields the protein CASSKAGWGYTF.

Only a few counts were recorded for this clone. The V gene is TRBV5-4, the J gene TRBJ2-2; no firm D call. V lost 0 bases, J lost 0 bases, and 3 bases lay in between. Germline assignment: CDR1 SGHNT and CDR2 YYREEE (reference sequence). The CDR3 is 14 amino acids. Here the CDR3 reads CASSLDPNTGELFF. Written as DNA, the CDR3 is TGTGCCAGCAGCTTGGACCCGAACACCGGGGAGCTGTTTTTT.

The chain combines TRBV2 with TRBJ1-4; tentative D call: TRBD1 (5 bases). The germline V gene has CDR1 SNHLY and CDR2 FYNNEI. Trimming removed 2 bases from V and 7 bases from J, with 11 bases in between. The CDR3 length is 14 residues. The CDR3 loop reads CASSERDLSEKLFF. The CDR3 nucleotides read TGTGCCAGCAGTGAACGGGACCTGAGTGAAAAACTGTTTTTT.

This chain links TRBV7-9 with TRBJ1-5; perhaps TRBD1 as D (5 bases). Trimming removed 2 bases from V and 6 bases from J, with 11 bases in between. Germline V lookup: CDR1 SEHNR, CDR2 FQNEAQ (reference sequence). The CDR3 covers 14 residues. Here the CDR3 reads CASSLQGMGQPQHF. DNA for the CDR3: TGTGCCAGCAGCTTACAGGGCATGGGTCAGCCCCAGCATTTT.

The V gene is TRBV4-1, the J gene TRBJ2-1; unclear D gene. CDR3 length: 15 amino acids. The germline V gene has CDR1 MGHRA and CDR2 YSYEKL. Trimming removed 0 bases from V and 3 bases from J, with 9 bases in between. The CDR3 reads CASSQDWSSYNEQFF. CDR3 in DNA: TGCGCCAGCAGCCAAGATTGGTCCAGCTACAATGAGCAGTTCTTC.